Detailed here is one T cell receptor beta chain. Deep-level assay runs were performed. TCRdb keeps only in-frame clones here, not all; method: immunoSEQ multiplex PCR. The table has some 2 million clones, roughly 94% seen once; the top ten hold 0.1% to 0.15%. This specimen belongs to a study of shared clonotypes between healthy human individuals. At the level of the study: The plates for each donor numbered three CD4 naive, three CD4 memory, two CD8 naive and one CD8 memory.

The germline gives CDR1 SGHRS, CDR2 YFSETQ. Trimming shortened V by 4 bases and J by 7 bases, and 15 bases separated the two germline ends. CDR3 length: 13 residues. The sample comprised naive CD4+ T cells sorted from blood. Subset noted: CD45RA+ positively selected. The V gene is TRBV5-1, the J gene TRBJ2-7; D might be TRBD2 (6 bases). The sequence derives from a man younger than 35 in good health. The CDR3: CASSTGNRGEQYF. CDR3 coding DNA: TGCGCCAGCAGCACGGGTAATCGGGGGGAGCAGTACTTC.